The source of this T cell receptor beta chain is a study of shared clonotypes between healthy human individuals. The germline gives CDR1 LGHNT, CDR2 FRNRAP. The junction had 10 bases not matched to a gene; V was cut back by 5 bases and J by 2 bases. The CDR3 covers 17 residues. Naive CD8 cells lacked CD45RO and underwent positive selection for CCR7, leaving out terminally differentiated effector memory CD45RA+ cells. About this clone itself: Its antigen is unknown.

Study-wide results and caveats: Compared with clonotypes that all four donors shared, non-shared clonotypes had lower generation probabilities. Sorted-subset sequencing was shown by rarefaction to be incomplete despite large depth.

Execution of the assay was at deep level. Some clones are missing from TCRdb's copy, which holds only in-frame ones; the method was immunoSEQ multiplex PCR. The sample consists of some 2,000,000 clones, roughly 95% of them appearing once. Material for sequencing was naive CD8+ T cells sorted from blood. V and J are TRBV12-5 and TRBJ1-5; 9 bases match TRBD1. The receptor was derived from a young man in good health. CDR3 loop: CASGPPDRGFGNQPQHF. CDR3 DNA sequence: TGTGCTAGTGGTCCACCCGACAGGGGGTTCGGCAATCAGCCCCAGCATTTT.